This is a list of T cell receptor beta chains from one sample in a study of long-term antiretroviral therapy in people with HIV. The data were produced by immunoSEQ multiplex PCR, yet TCRdb's version contains in-frame clones alone and is incomplete. The table has some 29,000 clones, approximately 90% seen once. Source: unsorted PBMCs, taken 3.2 years before starting antiretroviral therapy. These receptors originate from a man in his fifties with HIV. CDR3s include the opening cysteine and the closing phenylalanine or tryptophan. D genes are given only for firm matches. A clone size is listed for some rows: how often the clone was seen (once, few, many), or a class if it is expanded.

>12|-|few|TRBV7-3|TRBJ2-7
TGTGCCAGCAGTTCAGGGCTTGGGGAGCAGTACTTC
CASSSGLGEQYF
>14|-|-|TRBV28|TRBJ1-1
TGTGCCAGCAGGGGTTGGGTGTCCAACACTGAAGCTTTCTTT
CASRGWVSNTEAFF
>19|-|once|TRBV7-9|TRBJ2-7
TGTGCCAGCAGCTTGAGTATCCTACCCCCCCCGGGCCCCGAGTACGAGCAGTACTTC
CASSLSILPPPGPEYEQYF
>13|TRBD1|-|TRBV6-1|TRBJ1-2
TGTGCCAGCAGTGAAGCAGGGGGCTGGGGCTACACCTTC
CASSEAGGWGYTF
>14|-|-|TRBV5-1|TRBJ2-7
TGCGCCAGCAGCTTGGAGGGGCCATCCGACGAGCAGTACTTC
CASSLEGPSDEQYF
>14|-|-|TRBV18|TRBJ1-5
TGTGCCAGCTCTCCCTCGGGGGGCAATCAGCCCCAGCATTTT
CASSPSGGNQPQHF
>13|-|-|TRBV10-1|TRBJ2-5
TGCGCCAGCAGTGAGACGGGTAGGGAGACCCAGTACTTC
CASSETGRETQYF
>15|-|-|TRBV2|TRBJ2-1
TGTGCCAGCAGCGCAGGGGTGGGCTCCTACAATGAGCAGTTCTTC
CASSAGVGSYNEQFF
>15|TRBD2|-|TRBV18|TRBJ2-5
TGTGCCAGCTCACCACCGTCTAGCGGCCAAGAGACCCAGTACTTC
CASSPPSSGQETQYF
>13|-|-|TRBV10-1|TRBJ1-4
TGCGCCAGCAGTGAGACCGACCAAGAAAAACTGTTTTTT
CASSETDQEKLFF
>13|-|-|TRBV5-6|TRBJ2-5
TGTGCCAGCAGCTTGGGGGGCGTAGAGACCCAGTACTTC
CASSLGGVETQYF
>16|TRBD1|-|TRBV18|TRBJ2-7
TGTGCCAGCTCACCGATGACAGGGGGCAGCTCCTACGAGCAGTACTTC
CASSPMTGGSSYEQYF
>12|-|-|TRBV2|TRBJ1-4
TGTGCCAGCAGTGAGTTAACAGAAAAACTGTTTTTT
CASSELTEKLFF
>15|-|-|TRBV5-1|TRBJ1-1
TGCGCCAGCAGCTTGCAGCCGGGGCCTTCGACTGAAGCTTTCTTT
CASSLQPGPSTEAFF
>16|-|-|TRBV7-9|TRBJ1-1
TGTGCCAGCAGCTCCATTGGGGTGGTTCATAAGACTGAAGCTTTCTTT
CASSSIGVVHKTEAFF
>15|TRBD2|-|TRBV5-1|TRBJ2-3
TGCGCCAGCAGCGCTAGCGGGAGGGCCGTAGATACGCAGTATTTT
CASSASGRAVDTQYF
>14|-|-|TRBV2|TRBJ2-7
TGTGCCAGCAGCCGACAGGCCCCGGGTTACGAGCAGTACTTC
CASSRQAPGYEQYF
>15|-|-|TRBV7-2|TRBJ2-5
TGTGCCAGCAGCTCCCGTCGGGGGGCCCAAGAGACCCAGTACTTC
CASSSRRGAQETQYF
>16|-|-|TRBV10-2|TRBJ2-1
TGCGCCAGCACCCAGCCAGAATTGCGGTCCCACAATGAGCAGTTCTTC
CASTQPELRSHNEQFF
>14|-|-|TRBV18|TRBJ1-1
TGTGCCAGCTCCGATAGGACGGGGAACACTGAAGCTTTCTTT
CASSDRTGNTEAFF
>15|TRBD1|-|TRBV2|TRBJ2-3
TGTGCCAGCAGACTACAGGGGTCGGGGACAGATACGCAGTATTTT
CASRLQGSGTDTQYF
>14|-|-|TRBV15|TRBJ1-2
TGTGCCACCAGCAGAGATCAAAGATATGGGGGCTACACCTTC
CATSRDQRYGGYTF
>14|-|once|TRBV5-4|TRBJ2-6
TGTGCCAGCAGAAGAACTGTTGGGGCCAACGTCCTGACTTTC
CASRRTVGANVLTF
>16|-|-|TRBV5-1|TRBJ2-7
TGCGCCAGCAGCTTGGCCGGTCCAGGTACAGACTACGAGCAGTACTTC
CASSLAGPGTDYEQYF
>13|TRBD2|-|TRBV4-2|TRBJ2-7
TGTGCCAGCAGCCAGGTAGCGGGTCACGAGCAGTACTTC
CASSQVAGHEQYF
>18|TRBD1|-|TRBV5-1|TRBJ2-6
TGCGCCAGCAGCTTGATTCCACAGGGGGCTTCTGGGGCCAACGTCCTGACTTTC
CASSLIPQGASGANVLTF
>14|TRBD1|-|TRBV6-5|TRBJ1-5
TGTGCCAGCAGGACCGGACAGGTCAATCAGCCCCAGCATTTT
CASRTGQVNQPQHF
>14|-|-|TRBV28|TRBJ1-5
TGTGCCAGCAGTCCCCATCTTAGCAATCAGCCCCAGCATTTT
CASSPHLSNQPQHF
>15|-|few|TRBV19|TRBJ2-7
TGTGCCAGTAGTGAACTCCTACAGGGCGCCTACGAGCAGTACTTC
CASSELLQGAYEQYF
>14|-|-|TRBV5-6|TRBJ2-5
TGTGCCAGCAGCTTGGGGCAGAAGCAAGAGACCCAGTACTTC
CASSLGQKQETQYF
>16|TRBD2|-|TRBV23-1|TRBJ2-7
TGCGCCAGCAGTCGGCCTAGCGGGATTGAAAGATACGAGCAGTACTTC
CASSRPSGIERYEQYF
>15|-|-|TRBV7-2|TRBJ2-2
TGTGCCAGCAGCTTAGTTCCAGGGGTGATCGGGGAGCTGTTTTTT
CASSLVPGVIGELFF
>16|TRBD1|-|TRBV23-1|TRBJ1-1
TGCGCCAGCAGCCTAAAACAGGGGAAGGTCACGGGTGAAGCTTTCTTT
CASSLKQGKVTGEAFF
>14|-|-|TRBV29-1|TRBJ1-1
TGCAGCGGCAACAAGGGTCGAACGGGGACTGAAGCTTTCTTT
CSGNKGRTGTEAFF
>14|TRBD2|-|TRBV29-1|TRBJ2-3
TGCAGCGCCTCGACTAGCGGGCTCACAGATACGCAGTATTTT
CSASTSGLTDTQYF
>15|TRBD2|-|TRBV13|TRBJ2-1
TGTGCCAGCAGCTCGGGACTAGCGGGTTACAATGAGCAGTTCTTC
CASSSGLAGYNEQFF
>15|TRBD2|-|TRBV18|TRBJ2-5
TGTGCCAGCTCACCACTAGCGGGAGCCATAGAGACCCAGTACTTC
CASSPLAGAIETQYF
>15|-|-|TRBV6-5|TRBJ2-1
TGTGCCAGCCGGCGGGCTCCCCGGGGCTACAATGAGCAGTTCTTC
CASRRAPRGYNEQFF
>16|-|-|TRBV5-1|TRBJ1-3
TGCGCCAGCAGCTTGGCCGGAGCAGTGACTGGAAACACCATATATTTT
CASSLAGAVTGNTIYF
>15|TRBD1|-|TRBV6-5|TRBJ1-5
TGTGCCAGCAGTTTCGACAGGGGAGGGGGGCAGCCCCAGCATTTT
CASSFDRGGGQPQHF
>15|-|-|TRBV4-2|TRBJ1-1
TGTGCCAGCAGCCAAGAGACCGGGGGAGGGACTGAAGCTTTCTTT
CASSQETGGGTEAFF
>12|-|-|TRBV10-2|TRBJ2-1
TGCGCCAGCAGTGAGTCGGGGAATGAGCAGTTCTTC
CASSESGNEQFF
>13|-|few|TRBV4-2|TRBJ2-7
TGTGCCAGCAGCCAAGGTGCAGGGCACGAGCAGTACTTC
CASSQGAGHEQYF
>16|TRBD2|once|TRBV6-1|TRBJ2-2
TGTGCCAGCAGTGAATTAGGACTAGCGAACACCGGGGAGCTGTTTTTT
CASSELGLANTGELFF
>15|TRBD1|-|TRBV5-1|TRBJ2-4
TGCGCCAGCAGCTTGGAGGGGACAGGGATAAACATTCAGTACTTC
CASSLEGTGINIQYF
>13|-|-|TRBV30|TRBJ2-5
TGTGCCTGGGGAGGACCCCCCGCGCGGACCCAGTACTTC
CAWGGPPARTQYF
>18|-|-|TRBV5-1|TRBJ1-1
TGCGCCAGCAGCTTGAGGGCCCCTGGGGGGGGAGTTAGCACTGAAGCTTTCTTT
CASSLRAPGGGVSTEAFF
>14|TRBD2|-|TRBV6-4|TRBJ2-7
TGTGCCGGTACTAGCGGGAGAGGATCAGACGAGCAGTACTTC
CAGTSGRGSDEQYF
>15|-|-|TRBV5-1|TRBJ2-3
TGCGCCAGCAGCGACCCGGGGGGCTCCACAGATACGCAGTATTTT
CASSDPGGSTDTQYF
>15|TRBD1|-|TRBV7-8|TRBJ1-4
TGTGCCAGCAGCCAAGACAGGGGTCTACCCGAAAAACTGTTTTTT
CASSQDRGLPEKLFF
>15|-|-|TRBV5-1|TRBJ2-2
TGCGCCAGCAGCTTTAACACGGCGAACACCGGGGAGCTGTTTTTT
CASSFNTANTGELFF
>12|-|-|TRBV29-1|TRBJ1-1
TGCAGCGTCGGGCAGGGCTTGACTGAAGCTTTCTTT
CSVGQGLTEAFF
>15|-|once|TRBV19|TRBJ2-3
TGTGCCAGTTCCCCTCAGTCACTTTGGACAGATACGCAGTATTTT
CASSPQSLWTDTQYF
>13|-|-|TRBV7-8|TRBJ2-5
TGTGCCAGCAGCTTAGGAGCGTTGGAGACCCAGTACTTC
CASSLGALETQYF
>16|-|once|TRBV7-3|TRBJ2-1
TGTGCCAGCAGCTTAGGTCCGGGTGCCACCTACAATGAGCAGTTCTTC
CASSLGPGATYNEQFF